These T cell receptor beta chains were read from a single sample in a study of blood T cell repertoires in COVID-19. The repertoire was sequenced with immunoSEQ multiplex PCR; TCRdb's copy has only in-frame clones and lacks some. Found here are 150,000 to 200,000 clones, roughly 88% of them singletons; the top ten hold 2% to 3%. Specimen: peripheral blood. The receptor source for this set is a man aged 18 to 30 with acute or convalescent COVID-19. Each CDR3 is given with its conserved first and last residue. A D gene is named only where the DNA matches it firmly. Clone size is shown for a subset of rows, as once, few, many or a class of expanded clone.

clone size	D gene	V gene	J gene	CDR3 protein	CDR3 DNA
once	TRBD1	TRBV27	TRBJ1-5	CASSLGTGYSNQPQHF	TGTGCCAGCAGTTTGGGGACAGGGTATAGCAATCAGCCCCAGCATTTT
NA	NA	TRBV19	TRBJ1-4	CASSLAGVFNEKLFF	TGTGCCAGTAGCTTAGCGGGAGTATTTAATGAAAAACTGTTTTTT
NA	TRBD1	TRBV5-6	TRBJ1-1	CASTDTGQGGLTEAFF	TGTGCCAGCACCGATACGGGCCAAGGGGGCCTCACTGAAGCTTTCTTT
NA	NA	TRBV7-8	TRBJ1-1	CASSFTEGRANTEAFF	TGTGCCAGCAGCTTTACGGAGGGCCGAGCGAACACTGAAGCTTTCTTT
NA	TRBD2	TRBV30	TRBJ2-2	CAWRSSGNTGELFF	TGTGCCTGGAGGTCTAGCGGGAACACCGGGGAGCTGTTTTTT
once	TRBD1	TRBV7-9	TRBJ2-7	CASSRGQGAYEQYF	TGTGCCAGCAGTCGCGGACAGGGGGCCTACGAGCAGTACTTC
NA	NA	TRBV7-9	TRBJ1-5	CASSDSLDSLNQPQHF	TGTGCCAGCAGCGATAGCCTGGACAGCCTCAATCAGCCCCAGCATTTT
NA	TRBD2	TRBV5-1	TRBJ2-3	CASSLEERSGLAVRGPTDTQYF	TGCGCCAGCAGCTTGGAGGAGAGATCGGGACTAGCGGTTAGGGGGCCCACAGATACGCAGTATTTT
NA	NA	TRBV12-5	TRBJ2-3	CASGLVSSTLTDTQYF	TGTGCTAGTGGTTTGGTATCCAGTACGCTCACAGATACGCAGTATTTT
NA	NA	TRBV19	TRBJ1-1	CASSWGRFTEAFF	TGTGCCAGTAGTTGGGGCCGGTTCACTGAAGCTTTCTTT
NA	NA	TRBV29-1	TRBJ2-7	CSVGSLTGEQYF	TGCAGCGTTGGCTCTTTAACAGGCGAGCAGTACTTC
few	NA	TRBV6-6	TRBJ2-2	CASTPAWQGGTGELFF	TGTGCCAGCACTCCCGCATGGCAGGGAGGTACCGGGGAGCTGTTTTTT
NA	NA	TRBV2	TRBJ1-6	CASSEALQGGSNSPLHF	TGTGCCAGCAGTGAAGCGCTTCAGGGTGGTTCTAATTCACCCCTCCACTTT
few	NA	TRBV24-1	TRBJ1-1	CATRGAMNTEAFF	TGTGCCACCAGAGGGGCGATGAACACTGAAGCTTTCTTT